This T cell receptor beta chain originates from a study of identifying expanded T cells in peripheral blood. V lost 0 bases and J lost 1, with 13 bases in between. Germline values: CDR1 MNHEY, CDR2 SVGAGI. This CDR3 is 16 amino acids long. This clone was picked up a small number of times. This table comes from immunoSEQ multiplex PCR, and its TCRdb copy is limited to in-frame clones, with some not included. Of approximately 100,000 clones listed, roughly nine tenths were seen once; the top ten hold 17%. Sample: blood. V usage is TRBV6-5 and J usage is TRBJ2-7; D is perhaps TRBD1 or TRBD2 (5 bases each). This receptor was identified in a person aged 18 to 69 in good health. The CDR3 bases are TGTGCCAGCAGTTACTCAATTGGGGGATCATCCTACGAGCAGTACTTC. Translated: CASSYSIGGSSYEQYF.